The 9 T cell receptor beta chains given below trace back to one sample, sequenced in a study of blood T cell repertoires in COVID-19. Using immunoSEQ multiplex PCR, the repertoire was profiled, and TCRdb retains in-frame clones only, with some absent. The sample shows approximately 150,000 clones, almost 80% of them seen only once. Material for sequencing was peripheral blood. Receptor source: a man in his fifties or sixties with active or convalescent COVID-19.

V gene TRBV11-2 combines with J gene TRBJ2-7; 13 bases align to TRBD2. Germline lookup yields CDR1 SGHAT and CDR2 FQNNGV. The CDR3 contains 16 residues. V lost 1 base to trimming and J lost 7 bases; unmatched junction nucleotides: 7. The CDR3, as DNA: TGTGCCAGCAGCTTAGGTGGACTAGCGGGAGTAAGGGAGCAGTACTTC. Its translation is CASSLGGLAGVREQYF.

There are a few counts of this clone. The V and J genes are TRBV11-3 and TRBJ2-6, with TRBD1 identical over 9 bases. The CDR3 is 15 residues long. CDR1 SGHNT and CDR2 YENEEA come from the germline V gene. Trimming at V came to 5 bases and at J to 3 bases, leaving 2 bases not matched to a gene. CDR3 sequence reads: CASSTGGIGANVLTF. The DNA of the CDR3 is TGTGCCAGCAGCACAGGGGGCATTGGGGCCAACGTCCTGACTTTC.

This clone appeared a single time. V is TRBV5-6 and J is TRBJ1-2; tentatively, D is TRBD1 (5 bases). Trimming cost V 1 base and J 8 bases, with 15 bases left between them. The germline gives CDR1 SGHDT, CDR2 YYEEEE. The CDR3 extends over 14 amino acids. CDR3 amino acids: CASSLRARVRGYTF. CDR3 nucleotide sequence: TGTGCCAGCAGCTTGAGGGCCAGGGTGAGAGGCTACACCTTC.

The gene calls are TRBV2 and TRBJ1-5; D unclear. Germline lookup yields CDR1 SNHLY and CDR2 FYNNEI. The length of the CDR3 is 13 residues. V dropped 5 bases and J dropped 8 bases, with 13 bases sitting between them. CDR3 loop: CASSPEVEKPQHF. CDR3 DNA sequence: TGTGCCAGCAGTCCGGAGGTTGAAAAGCCCCAGCATTTT.

V and J are TRBV2 and TRBJ2-7; 10 nucleotides align to TRBD2. The CDR3 has 15 amino acids. J was trimmed by 4 bases and V by 2 bases; bases with no gene match: 5. The germline gives CDR1 SNHLY, CDR2 FYNNEI. The DNA for the CDR3 is TGTGCCAGCAGTGAACTAGCGGGAGCTCGGTACGAGCAGTACTTC. Translated, it gives CASSELAGARYEQYF.

V is TRBV2 and J is TRBJ2-5; D not certain. Deletions cut 5 bases from V and 1 base from J, with 11 bases between. Germline CDR1 is SNHLY and CDR2 is FYNNEI. The CDR3 runs to 14 residues. In nucleotides, the CDR3 is TGTGCCAGCAGTACCCACGACATCCAAGAGACCCAGTACTTC. It is translated as CASSTHDIQETQYF. Full variable domain (remainder filled in from reference TRBV2 and TRBJ2-5): EPEVTQTPSHQVTQMGQEVILRCVPISNHLYFYWYRQILGQKVEFLVSFYNNEISEKSEIFDDQFSVERPDGSNFTLKIRSTKLEDSAMYFCASSTHDIQETQYFGPGTRLLVL.

This chain joins TRBV24-1 and TRBJ2-2; 8 bases match TRBD2. Trimming removed 5 bases from V and 5 bases from J; junction bases left unmatched: 3. The CDR3 totals 14 residues. Germline values: CDR1 KGHDR, CDR2 SFDVKD. For the CDR3, the DNA is TGTGCCACCAGTGCCCGGGGGGGGACCGGGGAGCTGTTTTTT. This codes for CATSARGGTGELFF.

The chain has TRBV5-4 and TRBJ2-1; TRBD2 agrees at 10 bases. This CDR3 is 15 amino acids long. Germline loops: CDR1 SGHNT, CDR2 YYREEE (reference sequence). V shed 4 bases and J 4 bases; nucleotides not matched to a gene: 5. In DNA form, the CDR3 reads TGTGCCAGCAGCCGGGAGCGGGAGGGATACAATGAGCAGTTCTTC. It codes for CASSREREGYNEQFF.

This clone is a singleton in its sample. DNA for the CDR3: TGTGCCACCAGTGATTTGCACGGGGTAGGAACCGGGGAGCTGTTTTTT. Amino acids: CATSDLHGVGTGELFF. The V gene is TRBV24-1, the J gene TRBJ2-2, with D tentatively TRBD2 (5 bases). The V gene's germline CDR1 is KGHDR and CDR2 SFDVKD. V lost 0 bases and J 5 bases, leaving 12 bases between the germline ends. The CDR3 has 16 residues.